This entry features one TCR beta chain sequence. The data were taken from a study of T cells after yellow fever vaccination. TCRdb passed the 5' RACE reads through MiXCR, listing each CDR3 protein once. There are approximately 340,000 distinct CDR3 sequences in the sample; roughly 8.7% occur only once, and over 15% lies in the top ten. Sequenced here: PBMCs, sampled on the day of the first yellow fever vaccination. The receptor's source is a man between 18 and 35 years old who received the YFV17D yellow fever vaccine.

As DNA, the CDR3 is TGTGCCAGCAGTTTTAGTCTTGAAGCTTTCTTT. Protein product: CASSFSLEAFF. V is TRBV12-3 or TRBV12-4 and J is TRBJ1-1; D is undetermined. Trimming took 3 bases from V and 7 from J, leaving 6 bases between them. The CDR3 totals 11 residues.